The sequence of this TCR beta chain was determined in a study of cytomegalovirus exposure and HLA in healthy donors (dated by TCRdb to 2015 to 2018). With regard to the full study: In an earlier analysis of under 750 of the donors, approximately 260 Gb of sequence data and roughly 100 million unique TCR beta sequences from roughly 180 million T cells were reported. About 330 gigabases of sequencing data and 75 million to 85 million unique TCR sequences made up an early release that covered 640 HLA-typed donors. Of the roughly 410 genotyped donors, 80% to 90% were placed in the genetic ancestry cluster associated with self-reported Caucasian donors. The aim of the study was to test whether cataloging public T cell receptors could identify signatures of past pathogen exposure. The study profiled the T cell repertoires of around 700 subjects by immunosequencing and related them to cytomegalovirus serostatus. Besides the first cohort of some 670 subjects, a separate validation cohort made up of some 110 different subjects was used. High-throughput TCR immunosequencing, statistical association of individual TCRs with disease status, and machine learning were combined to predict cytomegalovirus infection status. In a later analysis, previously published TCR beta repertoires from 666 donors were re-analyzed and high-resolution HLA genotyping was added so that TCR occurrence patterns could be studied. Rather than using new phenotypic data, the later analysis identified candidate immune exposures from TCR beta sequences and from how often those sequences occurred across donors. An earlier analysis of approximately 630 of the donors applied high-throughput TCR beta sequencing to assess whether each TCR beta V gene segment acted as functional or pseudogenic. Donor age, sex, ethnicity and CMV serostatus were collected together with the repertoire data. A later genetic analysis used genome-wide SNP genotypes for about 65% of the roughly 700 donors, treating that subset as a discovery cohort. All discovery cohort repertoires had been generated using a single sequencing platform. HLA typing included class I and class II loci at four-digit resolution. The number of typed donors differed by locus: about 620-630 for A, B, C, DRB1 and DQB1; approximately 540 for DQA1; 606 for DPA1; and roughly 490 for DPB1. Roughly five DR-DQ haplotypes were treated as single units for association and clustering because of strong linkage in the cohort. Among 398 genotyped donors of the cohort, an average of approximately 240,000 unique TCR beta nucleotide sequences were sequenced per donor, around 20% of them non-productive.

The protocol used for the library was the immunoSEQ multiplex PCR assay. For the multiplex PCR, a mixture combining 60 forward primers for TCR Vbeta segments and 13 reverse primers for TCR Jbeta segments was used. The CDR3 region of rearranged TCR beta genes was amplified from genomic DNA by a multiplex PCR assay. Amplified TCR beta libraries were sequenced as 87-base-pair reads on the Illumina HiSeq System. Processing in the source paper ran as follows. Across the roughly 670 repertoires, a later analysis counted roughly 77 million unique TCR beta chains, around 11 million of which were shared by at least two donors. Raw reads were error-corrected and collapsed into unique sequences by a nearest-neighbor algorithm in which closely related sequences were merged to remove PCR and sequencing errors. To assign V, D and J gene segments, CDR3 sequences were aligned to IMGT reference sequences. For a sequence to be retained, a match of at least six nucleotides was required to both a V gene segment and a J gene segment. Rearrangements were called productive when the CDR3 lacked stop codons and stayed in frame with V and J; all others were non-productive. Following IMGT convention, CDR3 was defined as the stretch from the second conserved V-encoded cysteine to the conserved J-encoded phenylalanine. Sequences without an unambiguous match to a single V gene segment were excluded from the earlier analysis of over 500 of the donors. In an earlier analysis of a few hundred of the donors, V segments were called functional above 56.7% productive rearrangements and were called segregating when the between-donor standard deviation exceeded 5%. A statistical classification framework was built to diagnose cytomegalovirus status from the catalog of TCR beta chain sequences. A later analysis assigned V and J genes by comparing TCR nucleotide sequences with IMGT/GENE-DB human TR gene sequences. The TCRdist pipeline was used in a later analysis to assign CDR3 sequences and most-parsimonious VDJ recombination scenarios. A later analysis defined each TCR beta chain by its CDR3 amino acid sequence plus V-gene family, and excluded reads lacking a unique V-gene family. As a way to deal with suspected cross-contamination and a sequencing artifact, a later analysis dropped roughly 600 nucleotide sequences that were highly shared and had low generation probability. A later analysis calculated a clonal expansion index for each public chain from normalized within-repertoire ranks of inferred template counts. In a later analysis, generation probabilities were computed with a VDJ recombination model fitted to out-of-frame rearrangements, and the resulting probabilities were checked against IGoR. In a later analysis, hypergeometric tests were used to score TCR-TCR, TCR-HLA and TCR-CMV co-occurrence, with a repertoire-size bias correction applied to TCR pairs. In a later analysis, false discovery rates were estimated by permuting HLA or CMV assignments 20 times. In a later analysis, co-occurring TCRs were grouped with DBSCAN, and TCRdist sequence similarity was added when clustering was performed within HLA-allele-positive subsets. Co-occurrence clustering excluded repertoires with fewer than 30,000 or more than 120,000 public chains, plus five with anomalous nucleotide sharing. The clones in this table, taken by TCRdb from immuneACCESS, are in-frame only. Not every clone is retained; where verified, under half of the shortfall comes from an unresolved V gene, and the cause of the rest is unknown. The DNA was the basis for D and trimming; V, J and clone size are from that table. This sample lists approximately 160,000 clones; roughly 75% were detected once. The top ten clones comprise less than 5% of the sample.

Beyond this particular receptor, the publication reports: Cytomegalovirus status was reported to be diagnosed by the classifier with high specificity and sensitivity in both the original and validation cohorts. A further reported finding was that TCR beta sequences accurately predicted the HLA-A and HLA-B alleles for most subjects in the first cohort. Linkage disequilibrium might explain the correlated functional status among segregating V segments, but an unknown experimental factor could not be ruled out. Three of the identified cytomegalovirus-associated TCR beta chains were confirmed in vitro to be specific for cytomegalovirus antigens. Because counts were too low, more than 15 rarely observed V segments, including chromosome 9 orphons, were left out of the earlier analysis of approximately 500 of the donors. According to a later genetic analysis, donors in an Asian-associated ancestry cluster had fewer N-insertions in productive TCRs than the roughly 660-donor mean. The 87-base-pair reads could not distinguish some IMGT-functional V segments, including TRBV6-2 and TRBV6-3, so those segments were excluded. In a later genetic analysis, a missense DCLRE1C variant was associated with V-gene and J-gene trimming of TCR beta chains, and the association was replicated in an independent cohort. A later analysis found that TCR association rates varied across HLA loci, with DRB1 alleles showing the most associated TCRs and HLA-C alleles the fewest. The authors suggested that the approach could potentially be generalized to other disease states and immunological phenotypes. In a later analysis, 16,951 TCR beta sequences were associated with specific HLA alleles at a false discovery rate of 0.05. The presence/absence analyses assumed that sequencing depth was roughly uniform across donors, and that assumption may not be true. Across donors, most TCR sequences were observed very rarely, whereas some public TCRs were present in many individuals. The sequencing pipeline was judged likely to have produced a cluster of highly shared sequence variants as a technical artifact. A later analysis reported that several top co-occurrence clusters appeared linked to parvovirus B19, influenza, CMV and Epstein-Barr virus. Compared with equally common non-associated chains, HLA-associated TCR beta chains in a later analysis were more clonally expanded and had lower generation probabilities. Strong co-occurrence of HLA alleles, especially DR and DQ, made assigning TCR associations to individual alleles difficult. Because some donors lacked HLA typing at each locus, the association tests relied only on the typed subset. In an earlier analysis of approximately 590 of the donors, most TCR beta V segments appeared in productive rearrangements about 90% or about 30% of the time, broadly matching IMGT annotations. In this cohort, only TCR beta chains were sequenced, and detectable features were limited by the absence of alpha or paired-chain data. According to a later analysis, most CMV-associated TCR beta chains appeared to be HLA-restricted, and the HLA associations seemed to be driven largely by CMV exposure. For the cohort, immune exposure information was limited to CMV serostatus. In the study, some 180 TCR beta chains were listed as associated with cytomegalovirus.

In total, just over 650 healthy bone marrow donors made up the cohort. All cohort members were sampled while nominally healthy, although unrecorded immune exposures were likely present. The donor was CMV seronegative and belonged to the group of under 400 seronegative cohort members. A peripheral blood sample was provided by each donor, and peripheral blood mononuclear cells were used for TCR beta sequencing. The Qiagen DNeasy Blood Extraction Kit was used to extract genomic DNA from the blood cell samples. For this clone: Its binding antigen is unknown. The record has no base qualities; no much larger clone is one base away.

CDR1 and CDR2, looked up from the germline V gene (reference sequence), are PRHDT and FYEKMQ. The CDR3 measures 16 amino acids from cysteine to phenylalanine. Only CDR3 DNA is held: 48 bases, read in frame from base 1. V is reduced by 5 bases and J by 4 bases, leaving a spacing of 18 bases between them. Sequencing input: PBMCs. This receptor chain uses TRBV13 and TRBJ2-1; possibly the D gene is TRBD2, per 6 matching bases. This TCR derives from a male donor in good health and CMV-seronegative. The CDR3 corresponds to CASSLTYWRGYNEQFF. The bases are TGTGCCAGCAGCCTTACCTATTGGCGGGGATACAATGAGCAGTTCTTC. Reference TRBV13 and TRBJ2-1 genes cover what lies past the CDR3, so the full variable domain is AAGVIQSPRHLIKEKRETATLKCYPIPRHDTVYWYQQGPGQDPQFLISFYEKMQSDKGSIPDRFSAQQFSDYHSELNMSSLELGDSALYFCASSLTYWRGYNEQFFGPGTRLTVL.